This is a list of T cell receptor beta chains from one sample in a study of identical twins. Each CDR3 protein is one row after TCRdb ran MiXCR on the 5' RACE reads. This sample has nearly 900,000 distinct CDR3 sequences, with roughly 12% found just once. A further study also used this sample, focusing on yellow fever vaccine responses in identical twins.

Material for sequencing was PBMCs. These receptors all stem from a woman aged 18-29 years in good health. CDR3s include the opening cysteine and the closing phenylalanine or tryptophan. D genes are given only for firm matches. Clone size, where shown, is once, few, many, or a class for clones that have expanded.

v_gene	abundance	j_gene	d_gene	CDR3aa	CDR3nt
TRBV7-3	few	TRBJ2-2	TRBD2	CASSLTGTRELFF	TGTGCCAGCAGCTTAACTGGGACTAGGGAGCTGTTTTTT
TRBV7-8	many	TRBJ2-2	TRBD1	CASSSRGQIGELFF	TGTGCCAGCAGCTCCAGGGGGCAAATCGGGGAGCTGTTTTTT
TRBV7-2	NA	TRBJ2-2	NA	CASSLLGGITTGELFF	TGTGCCAGCAGCTTACTCGGCGGAATTACCACCGGGGAGCTGTTTTTT
TRBV5-1	NA	TRBJ2-5	NA	CASTGAETQYF	TGCGCCAGCACCGGGGCCGAGACCCAGTACTTC
TRBV7-4	few	TRBJ2-3	NA	CASSLAPGRVSLTSSSSGTDTQYF	TGTGCCAGCAGCTTAGCGCCGGGCAGGGTATCCCTAACGTCCTCCTCATCGGGCACAGATACGCAGTATTTT
TRBV28	few	TRBJ2-5	TRBD2	CASSLSGGAAETQYF	TGTGCCAGCAGTTTAAGCGGGGGGGCCGCGGAGACCCAGTACTTC
TRBV20-1	few	TRBJ1-4	NA	CSARDLKGPINEKLFF	TGCAGTGCTAGAGATCTAAAGGGGCCGATTAATGAAAAACTGTTTTTT
TRBV29-1	many	TRBJ2-1	NA	CSVARTGRDNEQFF	TGCAGCGTGGCAAGGACAGGGAGGGACAATGAGCAGTTCTTC
TRBV5-1	NA	TRBJ1-2	TRBD1	CASSISTGFGYTF	TGCGCCAGCAGCATATCGACAGGGTTTGGCTACACCTTC
TRBV12-3/TRBV12-4	many	TRBJ2-5	TRBD2	CASSFFGREETQYF	TGTGCCAGCAGTTTTTTCGGGAGGGAAGAGACCCAGTACTTC
TRBV7-2	few	TRBJ2-1	TRBD2	CASSLATSGGAKNEQFF	TGTGCCAGCAGCTTAGCGACTAGCGGGGGGGCCAAGAATGAGCAGTTCTTC
TRBV20-1	NA	TRBJ2-2	NA	CSAPGPFGSTGELFF	TGCAGTGCCCCCGGACCCTTCGGGTCCACCGGGGAGCTGTTTTTT
TRBV18	NA	TRBJ1-1	TRBD1	CASSLIPGQGFTEAFF	TGTGCCAGCTCACTTATTCCGGGACAGGGGTTCACTGAAGCTTTCTTT
TRBV9	few	TRBJ1-2	NA	CASSVASVANYGYTF	TGTGCCAGCAGCGTAGCGAGCGTAGCTAACTATGGCTACACCTTC
TRBV5-1	NA	TRBJ1-1	NA	CASSLEDHITEAFF	TGCGCCAGCAGCTTGGAGGATCACATTACTGAAGCTTTCTTT
TRBV19	NA	TRBJ1-3	NA	CASGDISGNTIYF	TGTGCCAGTGGGGACATCTCTGGAAACACCATATATTTT
TRBV6-1	many	TRBJ2-2	NA	CASRPNTGGVNTGELFF	TGTGCCAGCAGACCAAACACCGGAGGAGTTAACACCGGGGAGCTGTTTTTT
TRBV2	few	TRBJ2-2	TRBD2	CASPRGDNTGELFF	TGTGCCAGTCCCCGGGGGGACAACACCGGGGAGCTGTTTTTT
TRBV7-9	NA	TRBJ2-3	NA	CAISQTDTQYF	TGTGCCATCTCACAAACAGATACGCAGTATTTT
TRBV2	NA	TRBJ2-2	TRBD2	CASSASRGGTNTGELFF	TGTGCCAGCAGCGCGTCTCGGGGGGGGACGAACACCGGGGAGCTGTTTTTT
TRBV2	few	TRBJ2-1	NA	CASSDPRSREQFF	TGTGCCAGCAGTGATCCGAGATCAAGGGAGCAGTTCTTC
TRBV2	NA	TRBJ2-1	NA	CASSADISVGNEQFF	TGTGCCAGCAGCGCTGACATCAGTGTTGGCAATGAGCAGTTCTTC
TRBV6-1	few	TRBJ2-1	TRBD2	CASSVWTSGRADEQFF	TGTGCCAGCAGCGTTTGGACTAGCGGGAGGGCGGATGAGCAGTTCTTC
TRBV5-1	few	TRBJ2-5	NA	CASSLTGHKTYQETQYF	TGCGCCAGCAGCTTAACGGGACACAAGACGTACCAAGAGACCCAGTACTTC
TRBV20-1	NA	TRBJ2-3	TRBD2	CSARDRETSGGWSTDTQYF	TGCAGTGCTAGAGATAGGGAGACTAGCGGGGGGTGGAGCACAGATACGCAGTATTTT
TRBV12-3/TRBV12-4	few	TRBJ2-2	TRBD2	CASTDLAGALTGELFF	TGTGCCAGCACTGACTTAGCGGGAGCGTTGACCGGGGAGCTGTTTTTT
TRBV28	few	TRBJ1-4	TRBD1	CASSFWGLGQTNEKLFF	TGTGCCAGCAGTTTTTGGGGTTTGGGACAGACTAATGAAAAACTGTTTTTT
TRBV6-1	many	TRBJ2-3	NA	CASRGLPPTDTQYF	TGTGCCAGCAGGGGGCTTCCCCCGACGGATACGCAGTATTTT
TRBV6-1	NA	TRBJ1-1	NA	CASSEQGLMNTEAFF	TGTGCCAGCAGTGAACAGGGGCTCATGAACACTGAAGCTTTCTTT
TRBV29-1	few	TRBJ2-5	TRBD2	CSVPGLWGQETQYF	TGCAGCGTTCCGGGACTATGGGGCCAAGAGACCCAGTACTTC
TRBV5-1	NA	TRBJ2-3	NA	CASSPYLSDTQYF	TGCGCCAGCAGCCCCTACTTATCAGATACGCAGTATTTT
TRBV10-2	NA	TRBJ2-1	NA	CASRLGPLGEQFF	TGCGCCAGCAGGCTGGGACCACTGGGTGAGCAGTTCTTC
TRBV7-9	few	TRBJ2-1	TRBD2	CASSRLAGEAFF	TGTGCCAGCAGCCGACTAGCGGGAGAAGCGTTCTTC
TRBV12-3/TRBV12-4	NA	TRBJ2-7	NA	CASSFTGASYEQYF	TGTGCCAGCAGTTTTACGGGGGCCTCCTACGAGCAGTACTTC
TRBV2	few	TRBJ2-1	NA	CASSSLAVHEQFF	TGTGCCAGCAGTAGTCTAGCAGTCCATGAGCAGTTCTTC
TRBV20-1	many	TRBJ2-1	NA	CSAKGPIVYEQFF	TGCAGTGCCAAGGGACCGATCGTGTATGAGCAGTTCTTC
TRBV6-1	NA	TRBJ2-2	NA	CASSTPGSVGPGELFF	TGTGCCAGCAGTACCCCAGGGTCCGTGGGCCCCGGGGAGCTGTTTTTT
TRBV20-1	few	TRBJ1-4	NA	CSASDRNEKLFF	TGCAGTGCTAGCGACAGGAATGAAAAACTGTTTTTT
TRBV20-1	few	TRBJ2-1	NA	CSASRDRPRNNEQFF	TGCAGTGCTTCGCGGGACAGACCGAGAAACAATGAGCAGTTCTTC
TRBV7-9	NA	TRBJ2-4	TRBD2	CASSKSGGVGKNIQYF	TGTGCCAGCAGCAAGTCGGGGGGTGTGGGCAAAAACATTCAGTACTTC
TRBV5-1	many	TRBJ2-3	NA	CASSITPGTITDTQYF	TGCGCCAGCAGCATAACCCCTGGGACGATCACAGATACGCAGTATTTT
TRBV7-2	many	TRBJ2-1	TRBD2	CASSFGTSGHNEQFF	TGTGCCAGCAGCTTCGGGACTAGCGGGCACAATGAGCAGTTCTTC
TRBV12-3/TRBV12-4	many	TRBJ2-2	NA	CASSLGGSGELFF	TGTGCCAGCAGTTTAGGGGGGTCCGGGGAGCTGTTTTTT
TRBV7-8	NA	TRBJ2-7	TRBD2	CASRPGTSGRYEQYF	TGTGCCAGCAGACCCGGGACTAGCGGTCGCTACGAGCAGTACTTC
TRBV29-1	NA	TRBJ2-1	NA	CSVSSSYNEQFF	TGCAGCGTTTCCTCCAGTTACAATGAGCAGTTCTTC
TRBV15	NA	TRBJ2-7	TRBD2	CATKQEASGGEQYF	TGTGCCACCAAACAGGAGGCCTCGGGGGGCGAGCAGTACTTC
TRBV7-8	few	TRBJ2-1	TRBD1	CASSSRQGWENEQFF	TGTGCCAGCAGCTCCCGACAGGGGTGGGAGAATGAGCAGTTCTTC
TRBV12-3/TRBV12-4	once	TRBJ2-3	NA	CASGRGSVADTQYF	TGTGCCAGCGGGAGGGGGAGCGTGGCAGATACGCAGTATTTT